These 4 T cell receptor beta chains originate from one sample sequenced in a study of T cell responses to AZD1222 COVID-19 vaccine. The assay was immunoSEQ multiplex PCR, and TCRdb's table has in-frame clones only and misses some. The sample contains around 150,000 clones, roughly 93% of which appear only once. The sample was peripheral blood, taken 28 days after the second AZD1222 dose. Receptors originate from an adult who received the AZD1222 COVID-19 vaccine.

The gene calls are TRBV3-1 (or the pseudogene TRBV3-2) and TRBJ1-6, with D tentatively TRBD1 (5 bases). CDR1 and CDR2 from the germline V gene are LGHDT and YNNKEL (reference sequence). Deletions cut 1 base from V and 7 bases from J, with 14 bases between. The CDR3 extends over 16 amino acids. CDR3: CASSQGSGTGNSPLHF. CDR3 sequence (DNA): TGTGCCAGCAGCCAAGGGTCCGGGACTGGGAATTCACCCCTCCACTTT.

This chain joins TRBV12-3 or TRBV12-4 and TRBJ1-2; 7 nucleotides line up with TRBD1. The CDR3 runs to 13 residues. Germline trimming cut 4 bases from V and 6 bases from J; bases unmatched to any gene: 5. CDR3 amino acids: CASSSRQGDGYTF. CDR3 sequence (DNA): TGTGCCAGCAGTTCCAGACAGGGTGATGGCTACACCTTC.

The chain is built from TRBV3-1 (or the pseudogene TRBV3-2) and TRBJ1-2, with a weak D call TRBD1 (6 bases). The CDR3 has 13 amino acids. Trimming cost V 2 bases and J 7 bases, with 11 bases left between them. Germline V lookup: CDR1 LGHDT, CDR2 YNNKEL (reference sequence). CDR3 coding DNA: TGTGCCAGCAGCCAACCGGGGGCGGGTGGCTACACCTTC. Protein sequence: CASSQPGAGGYTF.

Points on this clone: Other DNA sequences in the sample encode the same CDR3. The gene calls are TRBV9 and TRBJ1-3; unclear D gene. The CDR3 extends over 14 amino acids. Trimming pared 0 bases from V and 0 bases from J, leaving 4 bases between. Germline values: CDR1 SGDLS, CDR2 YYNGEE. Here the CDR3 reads CASSVDYSGNTIYF. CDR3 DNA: TGTGCCAGCAGCGTAGATTACTCTGGAAACACCATATATTTT.